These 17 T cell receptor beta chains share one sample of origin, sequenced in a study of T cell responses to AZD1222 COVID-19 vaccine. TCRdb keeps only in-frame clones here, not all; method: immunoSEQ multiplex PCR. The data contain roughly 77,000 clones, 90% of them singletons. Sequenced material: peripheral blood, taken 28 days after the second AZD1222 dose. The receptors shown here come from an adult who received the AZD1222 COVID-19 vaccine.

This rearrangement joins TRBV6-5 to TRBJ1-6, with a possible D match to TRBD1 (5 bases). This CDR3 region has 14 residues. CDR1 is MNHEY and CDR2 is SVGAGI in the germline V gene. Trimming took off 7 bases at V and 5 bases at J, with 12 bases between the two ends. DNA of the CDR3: TGTGCCAGCACGCGGGGGTCCGATAATTCACCCCTCCACTTT. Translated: CASTRGSDNSPLHF.

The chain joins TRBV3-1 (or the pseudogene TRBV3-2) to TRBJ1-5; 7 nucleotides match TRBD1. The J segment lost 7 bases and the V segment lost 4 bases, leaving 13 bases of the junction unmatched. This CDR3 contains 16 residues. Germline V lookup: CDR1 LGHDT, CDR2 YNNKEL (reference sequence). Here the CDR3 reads CASSPGTARLRQPQHF. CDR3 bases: TGTGCCAGCAGCCCTGGGACAGCCCGTCTTCGGCAGCCCCAGCATTTT.

The CDR3 DNA reads TGTGCCAGCAGTACAGGGCGTGCACCCCTCCACTTT. It encodes CASSTGRAPLHF. This chain uses TRBV25-1 with TRBJ1-6, with D perhaps TRBD1 (6 bases). The CDR3 is 12 amino acids. CDR1 and CDR2 (germline): MGHDK, SYGVNS. Trimming removed 5 bases at V and 11 bases at J, with 10 bases between.

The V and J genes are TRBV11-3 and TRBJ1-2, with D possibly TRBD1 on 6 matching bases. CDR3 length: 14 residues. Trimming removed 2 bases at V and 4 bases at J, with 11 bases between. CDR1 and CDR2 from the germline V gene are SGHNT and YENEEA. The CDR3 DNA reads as TGTGCCAGCAGCTTATCAGGGGATTTCTATGGCTACACCTTC. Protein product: CASSLSGDFYGYTF.

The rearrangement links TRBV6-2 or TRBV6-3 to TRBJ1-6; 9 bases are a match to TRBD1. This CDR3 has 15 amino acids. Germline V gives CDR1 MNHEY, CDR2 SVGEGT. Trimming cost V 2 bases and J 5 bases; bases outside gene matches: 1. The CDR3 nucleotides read TGTGCCAGCAGTTACAGGACAGGGGATAATTCACCCCTCCACTTT. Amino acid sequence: CASSYRTGDNSPLHF.

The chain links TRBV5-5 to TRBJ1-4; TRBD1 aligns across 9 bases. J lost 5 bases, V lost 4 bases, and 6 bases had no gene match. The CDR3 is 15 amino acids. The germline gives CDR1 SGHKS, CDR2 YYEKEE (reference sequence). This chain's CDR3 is CASSPRTGENEKLFF. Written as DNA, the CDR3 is TGTGCCAGCAGCCCCCGGACAGGGGAGAATGAAAAACTGTTTTTT. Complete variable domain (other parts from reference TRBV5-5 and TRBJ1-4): DAGVTQSPTHLIKTRGQQVTLRCSPISGHKSVSWYQQVLGQGPQFIFQYYEKEERGRGNFPDRFSARQFPNYSSELNVNALLLGDSALYLCASSPRTGENEKLFFGSGTQLSVL.

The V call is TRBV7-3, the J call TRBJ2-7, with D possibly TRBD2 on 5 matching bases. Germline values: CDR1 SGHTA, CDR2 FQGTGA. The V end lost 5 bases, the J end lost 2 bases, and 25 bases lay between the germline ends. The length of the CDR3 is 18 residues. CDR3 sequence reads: CASSPNTLGAAIPYEQYF. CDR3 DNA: TGTGCCAGCAGCCCTAACACGCTGGGAGCGGCGATCCCCTACGAGCAGTACTTC.

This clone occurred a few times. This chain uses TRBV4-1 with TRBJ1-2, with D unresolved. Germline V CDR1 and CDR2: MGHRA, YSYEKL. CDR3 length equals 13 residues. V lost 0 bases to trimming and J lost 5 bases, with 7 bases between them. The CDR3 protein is CASSQEPGYGYTF. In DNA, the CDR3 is TGCGCCAGCAGCCAAGAACCGGGATATGGCTACACCTTC.

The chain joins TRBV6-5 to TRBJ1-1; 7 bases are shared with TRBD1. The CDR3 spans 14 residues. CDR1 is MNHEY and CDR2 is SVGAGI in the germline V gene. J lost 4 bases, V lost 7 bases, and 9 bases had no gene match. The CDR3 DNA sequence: TGTGCCAGCACCCGACAGGGTGGGGTCACTGAAGCTTTCTTT. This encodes CASTRQGGVTEAFF.

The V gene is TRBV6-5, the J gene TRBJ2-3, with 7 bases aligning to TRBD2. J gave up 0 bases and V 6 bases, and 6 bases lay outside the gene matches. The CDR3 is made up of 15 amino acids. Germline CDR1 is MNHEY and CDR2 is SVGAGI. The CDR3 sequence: CASRLTSSSTDTQYF. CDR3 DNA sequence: TGTGCCAGCAGGTTGACTAGCAGTAGCACAGATACGCAGTATTTT.

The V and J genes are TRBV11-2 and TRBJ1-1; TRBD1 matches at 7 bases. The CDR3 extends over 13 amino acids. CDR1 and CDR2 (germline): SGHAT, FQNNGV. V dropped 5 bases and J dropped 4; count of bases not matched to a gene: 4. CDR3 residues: CASSLTGVTEAFF. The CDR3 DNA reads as TGTGCCAGCAGCCTCACAGGGGTCACTGAAGCTTTCTTT.

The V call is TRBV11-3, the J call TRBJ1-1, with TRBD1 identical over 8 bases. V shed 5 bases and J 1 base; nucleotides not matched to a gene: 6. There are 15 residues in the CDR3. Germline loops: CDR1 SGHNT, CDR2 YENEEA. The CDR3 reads CASSPRTGWNTEAFF. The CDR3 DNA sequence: TGTGCCAGCAGCCCGCGGACAGGGTGGAACACTGAAGCTTTCTTT.

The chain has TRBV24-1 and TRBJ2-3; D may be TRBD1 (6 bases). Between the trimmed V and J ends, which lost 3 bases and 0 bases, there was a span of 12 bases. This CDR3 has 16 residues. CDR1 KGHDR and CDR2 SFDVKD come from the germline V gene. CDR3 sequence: CATSDPTRGSTDTQYF. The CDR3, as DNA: TGTGCCACCAGTGATCCGACCAGGGGTAGCACAGATACGCAGTATTTT.

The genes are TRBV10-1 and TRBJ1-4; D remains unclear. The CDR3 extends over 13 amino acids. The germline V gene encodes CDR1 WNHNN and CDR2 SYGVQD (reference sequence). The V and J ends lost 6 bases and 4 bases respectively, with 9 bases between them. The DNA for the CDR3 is TGCGCCAGCAGAGGACGGTTTAATGAAAAACTGTTTTTT. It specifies CASRGRFNEKLFF.

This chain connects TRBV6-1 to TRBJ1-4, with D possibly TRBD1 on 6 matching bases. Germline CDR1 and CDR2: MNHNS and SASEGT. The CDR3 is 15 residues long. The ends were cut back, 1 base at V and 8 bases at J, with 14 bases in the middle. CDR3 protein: CASSEDAQGREKLFF. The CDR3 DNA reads TGTGCCAGCAGTGAAGACGCACAGGGTCGCGAAAAACTGTTTTTT.

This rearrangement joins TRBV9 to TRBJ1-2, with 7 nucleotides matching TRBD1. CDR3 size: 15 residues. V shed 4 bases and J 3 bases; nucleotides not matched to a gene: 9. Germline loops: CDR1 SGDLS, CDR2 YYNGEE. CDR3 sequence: CASSPSTGFDYGYTF. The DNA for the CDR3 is TGTGCCAGCAGCCCTTCGACAGGGTTCGACTATGGCTACACCTTC. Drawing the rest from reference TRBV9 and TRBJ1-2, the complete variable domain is DSGVTQTPKHLITATGQRVTLRCSPRSGDLSVYWYQQSLDQGLQFLIQYYNGEERAKGNILERFSAQQFPDLHSELNLSSLELGDSALYFCASSPSTGFDYGYTFGSGTRLTVV.

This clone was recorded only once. The CDR3 region is CASSSGRYHEQYF. CDR3 coding DNA: TGCGCCAGCAGCTCCGGCAGGTACCACGAGCAGTACTTC. The chain is built from TRBV5-1 and TRBJ2-7; D uncertain. CDR1 is SGHRS, CDR2 YFSETQ, per germline. The CDR3 runs to 13 residues. Trimming took off 3 bases at V and 5 bases at J, with 12 bases between the two ends.